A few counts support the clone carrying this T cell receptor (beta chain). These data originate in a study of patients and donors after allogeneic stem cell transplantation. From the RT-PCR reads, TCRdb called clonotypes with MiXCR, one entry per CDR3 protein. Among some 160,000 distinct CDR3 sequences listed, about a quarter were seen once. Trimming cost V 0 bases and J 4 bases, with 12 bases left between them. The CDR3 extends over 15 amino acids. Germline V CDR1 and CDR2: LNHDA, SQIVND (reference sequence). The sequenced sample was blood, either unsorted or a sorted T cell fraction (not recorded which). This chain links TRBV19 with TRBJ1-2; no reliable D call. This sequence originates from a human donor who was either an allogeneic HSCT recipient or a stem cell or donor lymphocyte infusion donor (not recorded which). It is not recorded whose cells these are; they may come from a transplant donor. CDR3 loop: CASSIEPDLRYGYTF. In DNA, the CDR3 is TGTGCCAGTAGTATAGAGCCAGACCTTCGCTATGGCTACACCTTC.